This T cell receptor (beta chain) was recovered during a study of PD-1 blockade in classical Hodgkin lymphoma. Regarding the study as a whole: Anyone who began nivolumab under 1 year after ASCT was excluded. Partial responders and progressors had significantly lower baseline TCR diversity. Healthy donors were reported to have higher baseline TCR diversity than newly diagnosed patients.

The method was immunoSEQ multiplex PCR; TCRdb's version includes in-frame clones alone and lacks a portion of them. The profile shows roughly 96,000 clones, roughly 91% of them singletons. V lost 3 bases, J lost 3 bases, and 0 bases stayed unmatched. The CDR3 totals 14 residues. CDR1 is SGDLS and CDR2 is YYNGEE in the germline V gene. Time point defined: cycle 4 day 1 (C4D1), after 6 weeks of nivolumab. Every single patient, without exception, relapsed after autologous stem cell transplantation, and brentuximab vedotin exposure varied. To note about this clone: Its antigen is not identified.

The sequence derives from a human donor with classical Hodgkin lymphoma. The sequenced sample was peripheral blood mononuclear cells (PBMCs), obtained before the fourth cycle of nivolumab. The chain joins TRBV9 to TRBJ2-1; TRBD2 agrees at 10 bases. CDR3 bases: TGTGCCAGCAGCGCTAGCGGGAGCTACAATGAGCAGTTCTTC. Translating it yields CASSASGSYNEQFF.